Below are 10 T cell receptor beta chains sequenced from a single sample in a study of blood T cells in healthy people across ages. A second PCR, run for about 7 to 11 cycles, used a sample-barcoded 5' primer plus a J-beta primer mix. MiXCR, applied by TCRdb to the 5' RACE reads, yields one record per CDR3 protein. The repertoire holds about 1.7 million distinct CDR3 sequences, roughly 28% seen once, with about 7.7% in the top ten. The source material was blood. The receptors here all came from a woman aged 25 to 39 in good health.

This clonotype showed up many times. The rearrangement joins TRBV5-1 to TRBJ2-3; no reliable D call. The germline gives CDR1 SGHRS, CDR2 YFSETQ. The length of the CDR3 is 13 residues. The V end lost 0 bases, the J end lost 8 bases, and 10 bases lay between the germline ends. The CDR3 DNA reads as TGCGCCAGCAGCTTGGAAGCAGTGGGTACGCAGTATTTT. Its translation is CASSLEAVGTQYF.

The chain is built from TRBV12-3 or TRBV12-4 and TRBJ1-2, with 8 bases that match TRBD1. The CDR3 covers 17 residues. V lost 1 base to trimming and J lost 0 bases; unmatched junction nucleotides: 7. The CDR3 bases are TGTGCCAGCAGTTTAGTGTCCCCGGACAGGGCTAACTATGGCTACACCTTC. Translation: CASSLVSPDRANYGYTF.

This clonotype was counted a single time. This chain connects TRBV7-8 to TRBJ1-6; D is perhaps TRBD1 (5 bases). Trimming pared 5 bases from V and 9 bases from J, leaving 17 bases between. Germline CDR1 is SGHVS and CDR2 is FQNEAQ. The CDR3 consists of 15 residues. DNA of the CDR3: TGTGCCAGCAGCCCCCATCAGGGATTAGGTTCACCCCTCCACTTT. This gives the protein CASSPHQGLGSPLHF.

The rearrangement links TRBV6-5 to TRBJ1-2; TRBD1 is a possible D gene (5 bases). Between the trimmed V and J ends, which lost 5 bases and 8 bases, there was a span of 24 bases. Per the germline V gene, CDR1 is MNHEY and CDR2 is SVGAGI. This CDR3 region has 16 residues. CDR3 bases: TGTGCCAGCAGTGTACAGGCCCAGATCGTCATGTGGGGCTACACCTTC. Its protein product is CASSVQAQIVMWGYTF.

The chain carries TRBV18 and TRBJ2-4; D might be TRBD2 (6 bases). V lost 2 bases and J lost 13, with 21 bases in between. The CDR3 runs 15 residues. Germline CDR1 KGHSH, CDR2 LQKENI. The DNA of the CDR3 is TGTGCCAGCTCACCATGGATGGGGGGTTTCGATGAGCAGTACTTC. Its translation is CASSPWMGGFDEQYF.

This chain joins TRBV19 and TRBJ2-2; TRBD2 agrees at 7 bases. Trimming took 8 bases from V and 0 from J; bases not matched to a gene: 12. The germline gives CDR1 LNHDA, CDR2 SQIVND (reference sequence). This CDR3 contains 17 residues. This CDR3 is CASGGDYNTSNTGELFF. The CDR3 bases are TGTGCCAGTGGGGGGGACTACAATACCTCGAACACCGGGGAGCTGTTTTTT.

CDR3 sequence (DNA): TGCAGTGCTAGAGGGGAGGGGGCGGAAACTGAAGCTTTCTTT. It codes for CSARGEGAETEAFF. The rearrangement links TRBV20-1 to TRBJ1-1; 7 nucleotides match TRBD1. CDR1 DFQATT and CDR2 SNEGSKA come from the germline V gene (reference sequence). The CDR3 is 14 amino acids. The ends lost 1 base at V and 5 bases at J; junction bases unmatched: 7.

This clonotype turned up a few times. The chain links TRBV20-1 to TRBJ2-5; D gene ambiguous. V was clipped by 0 bases and J by 0 bases, with 14 bases between them. Germline V gene lookup returns CDR1 DFQATT and CDR2 SNEGSKA (reference sequence). The CDR3 is 16 residues long. This chain's CDR3 is CSARDFIGENQETQYF. The CDR3 DNA sequence: TGCAGTGCTAGAGATTTTATTGGGGAAAACCAAGAGACCCAGTACTTC.

Comment on this clonotype: Being one base from a much bigger clone, this may be a read error. The rearrangement uses TRBV6-8 and TRBJ2-4; TRBD1 matches at 11 bases. This CDR3 is 14 amino acids long. Trimming took 6 bases from V and 7 from J; bases not matched to a gene: 5. Germline V lookup: CDR1 MNHGY, CDR2 SAAAGT. The CDR3 coding sequence is TGTGCCAGCAGGCGGGACAGGGGGGTCAACATTCAGTACTTC. Translated: CASRRDRGVNIQYF.

The gene calls are TRBV7-6 and TRBJ1-1; TRBD1 matches 7 bases. After removal of 5 bases from V and 3 bases from J, the junction contained 9 bases not matched to a gene. The germline V gene has CDR1 SGHVS and CDR2 FNYEAQ. This CDR3 spans 15 amino acids. CDR3 nucleotides: TGTGCCAGCAGCGGGACCCTGGACAGGTACACTGAAGCTTTCTTT. This gives the protein CASSGTLDRYTEAFF. The complete variable domain, with remaining parts taken from reference TRBV7-6 and TRBJ1-1, reads GAGVSQSPRYKVTKRGQDVALRCDPISGHVSLYWYRQALGQGPEFLTYFNYEAQQDKSGLPNDRFSAERPEGSISTLTIQRTEQRDSAMYRCASSGTLDRYTEAFFGQGTRLTVV.